One and the same sample provided the 19 T cell receptor beta chains below, sequenced in a study of blood T cell repertoires in COVID-19. TCRdb keeps only in-frame clones here, not all; method: immunoSEQ multiplex PCR. The sample includes roughly 320,000 clones, approximately 85% seen only once; the top ten take approximately 7.9%. The sequenced sample consisted of peripheral blood. The receptors stem from a human donor in a cohort sampled during active COVID-19.

This chain uses TRBV2 with TRBJ2-7; D ambiguous. The length of the CDR3 is 12 residues. The V and J ends lost 5 bases and 4 bases respectively, with 9 bases between them. The germline V gene encodes CDR1 SNHLY and CDR2 FYNNEI. The CDR3 reads CASSTVWYEQYF. The CDR3 DNA reads TGTGCCAGCAGTACAGTATGGTACGAGCAGTACTTC.

The chain employs TRBV12-3 or TRBV12-4 and TRBJ1-2; D gene uncertain. Trimming removed 5 bases from V and 4 bases from J, with 8 bases in between. CDR3 length: 12 residues. The DNA of the CDR3 is TGTGCCAGCAGTCCTCTTCTCTATGGCTACACCTTC. Its translation: CASSPLLYGYTF.

This sequence joins TRBV19 and TRBJ2-7; D possibly corresponds to TRBD2 (6 bases). Trimming took off 1 base at V and 3 bases at J, with 7 bases between the two ends. Germline V lookup: CDR1 LNHDA, CDR2 SQIVND (reference sequence). The CDR3 loop spans 13 amino acids. CDR3 sequence (DNA): TGTGCCAGTAGTATAGCGGGGGACTACGAGCAGTACTTC. Its translation: CASSIAGDYEQYF.

This chain links TRBV11-3 with TRBJ1-1; perhaps TRBD1 as D (6 bases). The CDR3 is made up of 13 amino acids. Germline loops: CDR1 SGHNT, CDR2 YENEEA. V was pared by 4 bases and J by 4 bases, with 10 bases between. The CDR3 reads CASSSGGFTEAFF. The DNA of the CDR3 is TGTGCCAGCAGCTCTGGGGGCTTCACTGAAGCTTTCTTT.

This chain joins TRBV7-9 and TRBJ1-3; D is uncertain. Trimming took off 4 bases at V and 4 bases at J, with 11 bases between the two ends. Germline loops: CDR1 SEHNR, CDR2 FQNEAQ (reference sequence). This CDR3 spans 14 amino acids. The CDR3 nucleotides are TGTGCCAGCAGCTCTAACGTCGGGGGAAACACCATATATTTT. Protein: CASSSNVGGNTIYF.

The chain joins TRBV9 to TRBJ2-5; TRBD2 is a possible D gene (6 bases). The CDR3 covers 14 residues. Trimming took 2 bases from V and 5 from J, leaving 13 bases between them. CDR1 is SGDLS and CDR2 is YYNGEE in the germline V gene. DNA of the CDR3: TGTGCCAGCAGCGTTGGAGGGAAACTCGAGACCCAGTACTTC. As protein: CASSVGGKLETQYF.

V gene TRBV19 combines with J gene TRBJ2-4, with D possibly TRBD1 on 5 matching bases. The CDR3 spans 14 residues. The germline gives CDR1 LNHDA, CDR2 SQIVND (reference sequence). Trimming left V 10 bases short and J 3 bases short, with 16 bases between. The DNA of the CDR3 is TGTGCCACCCACAGCAGGGCGGTCAAAAACATTCAGTACTTC. Amino acids: CATHSRAVKNIQYF.

The V gene is TRBV5-1, the J gene TRBJ1-1; D gene unclear. The CDR3 spans 14 residues. Trimming stripped 3 bases from V and 2 bases from J, with 11 bases between. Germline V gives CDR1 SGHRS, CDR2 YFSETQ. The CDR3 DNA reads TGCGCCAGCAGCTCCGAGGGTGGAAACACTGAAGCTTTCTTT. Amino acid sequence: CASSSEGGNTEAFF. The full variable domain, its missing parts supplied by reference TRBV5-1 and TRBJ1-1, is KAGVTQTPRYLIKTRGQQVTLSCSPISGHRSVSWYQQTPGQGLQFLFEYFSETQRNKGNFPGRFSGRQFSNSRSEMNVSTLELGDSALYLCASSSEGGNTEAFFGQGTRLTVV.

This clone has a single count. The rearrangement uses TRBV24-1 and TRBJ2-1; TRBD1 might be the D (6 bases). The V end lost 5 bases, the J end lost 7 bases, and 8 bases lay between the germline ends. The length of the CDR3 is 12 residues. Germline CDR1 reads KGHDR; CDR2 reads SFDVKD. The CDR3 loop reads CATSGGQNEQFF. The CDR3 DNA sequence: TGTGCCACCAGTGGGGGGCAGAATGAGCAGTTCTTC.

The chain uses TRBV7-9 and TRBJ1-1; possible D gene TRBD1, 6 bases. The CDR3 covers 14 residues. Germline loops: CDR1 SEHNR, CDR2 FQNEAQ (reference sequence). V lost 5 bases to trimming and J lost 1 base, with 11 bases between them. CDR3 DNA: TGTGCCAGCAGCGCAGGGGCGGGGAACACTGAAGCTTTCTTT. This gives the protein CASSAGAGNTEAFF.

V gene TRBV11-2 combines with J gene TRBJ1-1; the match to TRBD1 covers 7 bases. CDR3 length: 14 amino acids. Germline V lookup: CDR1 SGHAT, CDR2 FQNNGV. The junction had 8 bases not matched to a gene; V was cut back by 5 bases and J by 5 bases. CDR3 residues: CASSVGQRGTEAFF. The DNA of the CDR3 is TGTGCCAGCAGCGTGGGACAGCGGGGGACTGAAGCTTTCTTT.

The rearrangement joins TRBV7-2 to TRBJ1-4, with D unresolved. The V gene's germline CDR1 is SGHTA and CDR2 FQGNSA. V lost 2 bases and J 8 bases, leaving 18 bases between the germline ends. This CDR3 has 16 amino acids. CDR3 region: CASSLSRTPLGEKLFF. The CDR3, as DNA: TGTGCCAGCAGCTTATCCCGGACTCCATTGGGGGAAAAACTGTTTTTT.

This chain's CDR3 is CSVLQEDYGYTF. CDR3 coding DNA: TGCAGCGTTCTACAGGAAGACTATGGCTACACCTTC. The rearrangement joins TRBV29-1 to TRBJ1-2, with D maybe TRBD1 (5 bases). Germline V gene lookup returns CDR1 SQVTM and CDR2 ANQGSEA. The germline V and J ends were trimmed by 5 bases and 3 bases, with 10 bases remaining between them. This CDR3 has 12 residues.

This chain connects TRBV5-1 to TRBJ1-5, with D perhaps matching TRBD1 (5 bases). V was trimmed by 0 bases and J by 1 base, leaving 8 bases between them. Per the germline V gene, CDR1 is SGHRS and CDR2 is YFSETQ. The CDR3 contains 15 residues. As DNA, the CDR3 is TGCGCCAGCAGCTTGGGGTCAGGGAGCAATCAGCCCCAGCATTTT. Translated: CASSLGSGSNQPQHF.

This clone was recorded only once. This rearrangement joins TRBV6-5 to TRBJ2-7; TRBD1 matches at 8 bases. Germline values: CDR1 MNHEY, CDR2 SVGAGI. The CDR3 has 11 residues. V lost 6 bases, J lost 12 bases, and 7 bases stayed unmatched. In DNA, the CDR3 is TGTGCCAGCAGACTGGGACAGGCCGGGTACTTC. This sequence encodes CASRLGQAGYF.

With respect to this clone: One end of the junction fails to match germline, which may point to a read error. The CDR3 bases are TGTGCCAGCAGCTTAGGGGCGGGGGTGAACTTC. Its protein is CASSLGAGVNF. The chain couples TRBV11-2 to TRBJ2-4; 7 bases line up with TRBD2. The CDR3 spans 11 residues. Germline V CDR1 and CDR2: SGHAT, FQNNGV.

With regard to this clone: The junction shows a germline mismatch at one end, possibly a read error. The gene calls are TRBV12-3 or TRBV12-4 and TRBJ2-1; 10 nucleotides match TRBD1. The CDR3 has 13 amino acids. CDR3 DNA: TGTGCCAGCAGTCTAGGGAACCGGGACAGGGGCCTCTTC. This gives the protein CASSLGNRDRGLF.

The rearrangement joins TRBV5-1 to TRBJ1-2, with TRBD1 matching over 7 bases. CDR3 length: 15 amino acids. Trimming cost V 5 bases and J 1 base; bases outside gene matches: 8. Germline CDR1 and CDR2: SGHRS and YFSETQ. This CDR3 is CASRYRQGGNYGYTF. The CDR3 DNA follows: TGCGCCAGCAGATATCGACAGGGCGGTAACTATGGCTACACCTTC.

The chain recombines TRBV5-5 with TRBJ1-1, with D possibly TRBD1 on 6 matching bases. Deletions cut 1 base from V and 3 bases from J, with 10 bases between. CDR3 length equals 14 residues. Germline CDR1 is SGHKS and CDR2 is YYEKEE (reference sequence). CDR3 sequence: CASSLHRDDTEAFF. The CDR3 DNA sequence: TGTGCCAGCAGCTTGCACAGGGACGACACTGAAGCTTTCTTT.